This T cell receptor (beta chain) was observed in a study of CD8+CD57+ T cells in acquired aplastic anemia. Study summary: Mean yield of DNA from sorted CD4+ and CD8+ cells was 3 to 3.5 ug.

Whole-study findings and limits: Between patients and controls, about 30 CD8+ CDR3 sequences were found in common.

Looked up from germline, CDR1 is SNHLY and CDR2 is FYNNEI. CDR3 length: 15 residues. The V end was cut by 10 bases, the J end by 2 bases, with 21 bases between. With regard to this clonotype: Its antigen remains unknown.

Genomic DNA templated the TCR beta VDJ and CDR3 profiling. TCRdb called the reads again in MiXCR, with one record for every CDR3 protein. This sample has 200,000 to 250,000 distinct CDR3 sequences, with less than 75% found just once. All patients picked for sequencing had shown, by flow cytometry, an expansion of CD8+CD57+ cells. Severe acquired aplastic anemia was the diagnosis recorded for all patients. The chain has TRBV2 and TRBJ2-7, with TRBD2 as a possible D gene (6 bases). The sample was sorted CD4+, CD8+, or CD8+CD57+ T cells (not recorded which) from PBMCs. This clonotype was sampled from a human donor with aplastic anemia. The CDR3 nucleotides read TGTGCCACGGTACCACGGGAGACGGCCGCCTACGAGCAGTACTTC. Translation gives CATVPRETAAYEQYF.